A single sample gave rise to the 14 T cell receptor beta chains below, sequenced in a study of T cell responses to AZD1222 COVID-19 vaccine. Profiling relied on immunoSEQ multiplex PCR, and the TCRdb table lists in-frame clones only, not all of them. The sample yields more than 75,000 clones, just over 90% seen once. The sample consisted of peripheral blood, taken on day 0 of AZD1222 vaccination. These receptors came from an adult in good health.

The gene calls are TRBV19 and TRBJ1-5, with TRBD1 matching 12 bases. There are 19 residues in the CDR3. Per the germline V gene, CDR1 is LNHDA and CDR2 is SQIVND (reference sequence). Losses at the gene ends were 2 bases for V and 7 bases for J; bases not matched to a gene: 15. The CDR3 bases are TGTGCCAGTAGTATAAATGTCAGGGGACAGGGGGCTTTATGGCAGCCCCAGCATTTT. The encoded protein is CASSINVRGQGALWQPQHF.

This clone has just one count. CDR3 sequence: CASSRDRDPYEQYF. The CDR3 DNA sequence: TGTGCCAGTAGTAGGGACAGAGACCCCTACGAGCAGTACTTC. The rearrangement joins TRBV19 to TRBJ2-7; 7 positions match TRBD1. The CDR3 consists of 14 residues. CDR1 and CDR2 from the germline V gene are LNHDA and SQIVND (reference sequence). V shed 4 bases and J 2 bases; nucleotides not matched to a gene: 5.

The chain employs TRBV4-3 and TRBJ1-2; 8 bases map to TRBD1. This CDR3 has 14 amino acids. V gave up 1 base and J gave up 5 bases; unmatched junction bases: 3. CDR1 is LGHNA and CDR2 is YSLEER in the germline V gene. CDR3: CASSQGDRGYGYTF. The CDR3 DNA reads as TGCGCCAGCAGCCAAGGCGACAGGGGTTATGGCTACACCTTC.

This chain joins TRBV5-1 and TRBJ2-5; 11 bases agree with TRBD2. V shed 1 base, J shed 3 bases, and the junction held 17 bases outside the gene matches. CDR3 length equals 20 residues. Germline loops: CDR1 SGHRS, CDR2 YFSETQ. The CDR3, as DNA: TGCGCCAGCAGCTTGTTGGGCAGCCGGGGTAGCGGGAGGGCCGAAGAGACCCAGTACTTC. The encoded protein is CASSLLGSRGSGRAEETQYF. The variable domain in full, completed from reference TRBV5-1 and TRBJ2-5, reads KAGVTQTPRYLIKTRGQQVTLSCSPISGHRSVSWYQQTPGQGLQFLFEYFSETQRNKGNFPGRFSGRQFSNSRSEMNVSTLELGDSALYLCASSLLGSRGSGRAEETQYFGPGTRLLVL.

The genes are TRBV11-2 and TRBJ2-2; D is undetermined. The germline V gene has CDR1 SGHAT and CDR2 FQNNGV. This CDR3 has 11 residues. The V and J ends lost 2 bases and 7 bases respectively, with 2 bases between them. In DNA, the CDR3 is TGTGCCAGCAGCTTACTCGGGGAGCTGTTTTTT. Residues: CASSLLGELFF.

This clone appeared a single time. CDR3 sequence: CASSQMDRGHREQYF. CDR3 nucleotide sequence: TGTGCCAGCAGCCAGATGGACAGGGGCCATAGGGAGCAGTACTTC. The chain is built from TRBV14 and TRBJ2-7, with 9 bases lining up with TRBD1. The CDR3 is 15 amino acids. Germline V CDR1 and CDR2: SGHDN, FVKESK. Trimming cost V 3 bases and J 7 bases; bases outside gene matches: 10.

The rearrangement joins TRBV25-1 to TRBJ2-1; TRBD2 matches 13 bases. The CDR3 contains 13 residues. Germline V gives CDR1 MGHDK, CDR2 SYGVNS. V lost 7 bases and J lost 8; bases outside the gene matches: 2. In DNA form, the CDR3 reads TGTGCCAGCACCACTAGCGGGAGGGATGAGCAGTTCTTC. Protein: CASTTSGRDEQFF.

The chain recombines TRBV29-1 with TRBJ2-7; either TRBD1 or TRBD2 may supply D (6 bases each). In germline, CDR1 is SQVTM, CDR2 ANQGSEA. The CDR3 covers 13 residues. Trimming shortened V by 4 bases and J by 3 bases, and 13 bases separated the two germline ends. The CDR3 DNA sequence: TGCAGCGTTGTATCGGGGGCCAACTACGAGCAGTACTTC. It codes for CSVVSGANYEQYF.

This chain links TRBV6-5 with TRBJ2-2, with 7 bases matching TRBD1. Germline CDR1 MNHEY, CDR2 SVGAGI. This CDR3 region has 15 residues. The trim removed 5 bases at V and 7 bases at J, leaving 10 bases unmatched. CDR3 amino acids: CASSRGRGLVGELFF. In nucleotides, the CDR3 is TGTGCCAGCAGTAGGGGAAGGGGGCTAGTCGGGGAGCTGTTTTTT.

This chain uses TRBV10-3 with TRBJ1-6; D might be TRBD1 (6 bases). This CDR3 is 18 amino acids long. In germline, CDR1 is ENHRY, CDR2 SYGVKD. Trimming took off 0 bases at V and 0 bases at J, with 12 bases between the two ends. The CDR3 nucleotides are TGTGCCATCAGTGAGTCCTCAGGGGCCAGCTCCTATAATTCACCCCTCCACTTT. This gives the protein CAISESSGASSYNSPLHF.

The CDR3 reads CASKPVTGNTEAFF. In DNA form, the CDR3 reads TGCGCCAGCAAACCAGTGACAGGTAACACTGAAGCTTTCTTT. The chain has TRBV5-1 and TRBJ1-1, with a tentative D call TRBD1 (6 bases). Germline-derived CDR1 and CDR2 are SGHRS and YFSETQ. The V end lost 6 bases, the J end lost 2 bases, and 14 bases lay between the germline ends. CDR3 length equals 14 residues.

The chain recombines TRBV4-1 with TRBJ2-3; 8 bases line up with TRBD2. The junction had 5 bases not matched to a gene; V was cut back by 0 bases and J by 3 bases. The CDR3 extends over 16 amino acids. Germline V CDR1 and CDR2: MGHRA, YSYEKL. CDR3 in DNA: TGCGCCAGCAGCCAAGATAGGACTAGCCTAACAGATACGCAGTATTTT. Amino acids: CASSQDRTSLTDTQYF.

V and J are TRBV6-2 or TRBV6-3 and TRBJ2-7, with TRBD2 identical over 8 bases. This CDR3 has 17 amino acids. Germline V lookup: CDR1 MNHEY, CDR2 SVGEGT. Trimming removed 4 bases from V and 2 bases from J; junction bases left unmatched: 13. Written as DNA, the CDR3 is TGTGCCAGCAGTTTCTCCCAGGGGATAGCGGGAACCTACGAGCAGTACTTC. Protein product: CASSFSQGIAGTYEQYF.

This clone has a handful of counts. The V and J genes are TRBV6-1 and TRBJ1-4; no reliable D call. V lost 3 bases and J 5 bases, leaving 10 bases between the germline ends. Germline CDR1 MNHNS, CDR2 SASEGT. CDR3 length: 14 residues. The CDR3 bases are TGTGCCAGCAGTGAGAAGGATGAGAATGAAAAACTGTTTTTT. This translates into CASSEKDENEKLFF.